Each of the 24 T cell receptor beta chains below was sequenced from the same sample in a study of cytomegalovirus exposure and HLA in healthy donors. PCR primers comprised 60 Vbeta and 13 Jbeta primers. Here immunoSEQ multiplex PCR was the method, and the copy in TCRdb shows in-frame clones only, minus some. This sample carries about 170,000 clones, 84% of them seen once, and the ten largest clones take 4.8%. The sequenced sample consisted of PBMCs. The receptors derive from a girl aged 10 to 17 in good health and CMV-seropositive.

This clone turned up a few times. CDR3 nucleotides: TGTGCCTGGAGCCAGCTGCATCAGGGTTCCAAAAACATTCAGTACTTC. It yields the protein CAWSQLHQGSKNIQYF. The chain uses TRBV30 and TRBJ2-4, with TRBD1 as a possible D gene (5 bases). Trimming shortened V by 3 bases and J by 2 bases, and 17 bases separated the two germline ends. Germline assignment: CDR1 GTSNPN and CDR2 SVGIG (reference sequence). The CDR3 loop spans 16 amino acids. Together with reference TRBV30 and TRBJ2-4, the CDR3 gives the full variable domain: SQTIHQWPATLVQPVGSPLSLECTVEGTSNPNLYWYRQAAGRGLQLLFYSVGIGQISSEVPQNLSASRPQDRQFILSSKKLLLSDSGFYLCAWSQLHQGSKNIQYFGAGTRLSVL.

The chain links TRBV4-2 to TRBJ1-5; maybe TRBD1 (5 bases). Per the germline V gene, CDR1 is LGHNA and CDR2 is YNFKEQ. Trimming took 4 bases from V and 4 from J, leaving 14 bases between them. The CDR3 is 15 amino acids. The DNA of the CDR3 is TGTGCCAGCAGCCCTTACGACAGTCCTAATCAGCCCCAGCATTTT. This codes for CASSPYDSPNQPQHF.

This chain joins TRBV9 and TRBJ1-1, with D possibly being TRBD1 (5 bases). Trimming took off 0 bases at V and 6 bases at J, with 12 bases between the two ends. Germline V gene lookup returns CDR1 SGDLS and CDR2 YYNGEE. This CDR3 is built from 14 residues. For the CDR3, the DNA is TGTGCCAGCAGCGTAGAGGCGGGGGTTGCTGAAGCTTTCTTT. Its translation is CASSVEAGVAEAFF.

Comment on this clone: Other DNA sequences within the sample encode an identical CDR3. The V call is TRBV5-1, the J call TRBJ1-2; D uncertain. V was clipped by 0 bases and J by 2 bases, with 5 bases between them. CDR3 length equals 13 residues. From germline, CDR1 is SGHRS and CDR2 YFSETQ. The CDR3 DNA reads TGCGCCAGCAGCTTGGGGCAGAACTATGGCTACACCTTC. Encoded protein: CASSLGQNYGYTF.

The chain employs TRBV5-1 and TRBJ2-3, with TRBD2 matching over 13 bases. This CDR3 is built from 20 residues. Germline V gene data show CDR1 as SGHRS and CDR2 as YFSETQ. V was pared by 4 bases and J by 0 bases, with 14 bases of the junction left unmatched. CDR3 amino acids: CASSTKRLAGGLSSTDTQYF. Written as DNA, the CDR3 is TGCGCCAGCAGCACAAAACGACTAGCGGGGGGCCTGTCCAGCACAGATACGCAGTATTTT.

The chain employs TRBV7-9 and TRBJ2-1; D possibly corresponds to TRBD2 (5 bases). Germline V gene data show CDR1 as SEHNR and CDR2 as FQNEAQ (reference sequence). V gave up 5 bases and J gave up 0 bases, with 11 bases separating them. The CDR3 sequence is 15 residues long. Written as DNA, the CDR3 is TGTGCCAGCAGCATCGTGGAGGACTCCTACAATGAGCAGTTCTTC. Protein: CASSIVEDSYNEQFF.

Remarks on this clone: This specimen includes other DNA sequences encoding the same CDR3. V and J are TRBV4-1 and TRBJ1-1; no definite D call. Germline assignment: CDR1 MGHRA and CDR2 YSYEKL. The germline V and J ends were trimmed by 1 base and 3 bases, with 9 bases remaining between them. The CDR3 runs 14 residues. The CDR3 spells CASSQAQTDTEAFF. The DNA for the CDR3 is TGCGCCAGCAGCCAAGCCCAAACGGACACTGAAGCTTTCTTT.

This clone was counted once. The chain couples TRBV5-1 to TRBJ1-5, with D hard to call. Per the germline V gene, CDR1 is SGHRS and CDR2 is YFSETQ. Trimming removed 1 base from V and 0 bases from J, with 8 bases in between. The CDR3 is made up of 15 amino acids. CDR3 loop: CASSLNSASNQPQHF. The CDR3 DNA sequence: TGCGCCAGCAGCTTGAACAGTGCTAGCAATCAGCCCCAGCATTTT.

The V and J genes are TRBV19 and TRBJ2-1, with 7 bases fitting TRBD2. CDR3 length: 16 amino acids. CDR1 is LNHDA and CDR2 is SQIVND in the germline V gene (reference sequence). Trimming at V came to 3 bases and at J to 1 base, leaving 6 bases not matched to a gene. The CDR3 DNA sequence: TGTGCCAGTAGTATGGTGGGGGGGGGTTCCTACAATGAGCAGTTCTTC. Protein: CASSMVGGGSYNEQFF.

This chain joins TRBV7-3 and TRBJ2-3, with 7 bases lining up with TRBD2. V dropped 5 bases and J dropped 2; count of bases not matched to a gene: 10. Germline CDR1 SGHTA, CDR2 FQGTGA. CDR3 length equals 16 residues. CDR3 sequence reads: CASSLVGGSPTDTQYF. For the CDR3, the DNA is TGTGCCAGCAGCCTCGTGGGCGGGAGCCCCACAGATACGCAGTATTTT.

The chain recombines TRBV5-6 with TRBJ2-1; D gene ambiguous. Trimming left V 7 bases short and J 6 bases short, with 20 bases between. Germline V gene sequence: CDR1 SGHDT, CDR2 YYEEEE. The length of the CDR3 is 15 residues. CDR3 sequence (DNA): TGTGCCAGCGCCCGATCGCCGGGTGGTGTCAATGAGCAGTTCTTC. Translation: CASARSPGGVNEQFF. Supplemented by reference TRBV5-6 and TRBJ2-1, the full variable domain reads DAGVTQSPTHLIKTRGQQVTLRCSPKSGHDTVSWYQQALGQGPQFIFQYYEEEERQRGNFPDRFSGHQFPNYSSELNVNALLLGDSALYLCASARSPGGVNEQFFGPGTRLTVL.

The V call is TRBV7-9, the J call TRBJ1-1; 10 bases match TRBD1. The CDR3 loop spans 13 amino acids. The germline V gene encodes CDR1 SEHNR and CDR2 FQNEAQ (reference sequence). V shed 4 bases, J shed 7 bases, and the junction held 3 bases outside the gene matches. The chain's CDR3 is CASSSTGGVEAFF. In DNA, the CDR3 is TGTGCCAGCAGCTCGACAGGGGGCGTTGAAGCTTTCTTT.

The CDR3 DNA follows: TGTGCCAGCGGGCCTGAAGCTTTCTTT. Amino acid sequence: CASGPEAFF. The rearrangement joins TRBV5-4 to TRBJ1-1; no clear D gene. The V gene lost 7 bases and the J gene lost 6 bases, with 4 bases spanning the gap. This CDR3 has 9 amino acids. Germline lookup yields CDR1 SGHNT and CDR2 YYREEE (reference sequence).

V and J are TRBV6-5 and TRBJ2-7; no firm D call. CDR1 and CDR2 from the germline V gene are MNHEY and SVGAGI. The CDR3 runs to 15 residues. V lost 0 bases and J 0 bases, leaving 9 bases between the germline ends. The CDR3 region is CASSYSERSSYEQYF. DNA of the CDR3: TGTGCCAGCAGTTACTCGGAAAGGAGCTCCTACGAGCAGTACTTC.

This sequence joins TRBV7-2 and TRBJ1-2; TRBD1 matches 8 bases. The CDR3 covers 13 residues. Germline V gives CDR1 SGHTA, CDR2 FQGNSA. V was clipped by 5 bases and J by 11 bases; unmatched bases: 10. The CDR3: CASSLRQGNRYTF. DNA of the CDR3: TGTGCCAGCAGCCTTAGACAGGGGAACAGGTACACCTTC.

This clone has just one count. This chain joins TRBV6-6 and TRBJ1-2; 9 nucleotides match TRBD1. CDR1 is MNHNY, CDR2 SVGAGI, per germline (reference sequence). V lost 0 bases, J lost 5 bases, and 4 bases stayed unmatched. The length of the CDR3 is 15 residues. CDR3 loop: CASSYSDRGIYGYTF. In nucleotides, the CDR3 is TGTGCCAGCAGTTACTCGGACAGGGGAATATATGGCTACACCTTC.

The chain is built from TRBV6-1 and TRBJ2-1; a possible D gene is TRBD1 (6 bases). V dropped 6 bases and J dropped 4 bases, with 16 bases sitting between them. Germline lookup yields CDR1 MNHNS and CDR2 SASEGT. The CDR3 length is 15 residues. The CDR3 DNA is TGTGCCAGCAGGAGGGAACCGGGGACATACAATGAGCAGTTCTTC. Translating it yields CASRREPGTYNEQFF.

This clone was detected only a few times. The gene calls are TRBV30 and TRBJ1-2, with a weak D call TRBD1 (5 bases). Germline CDR1 GTSNPN, CDR2 SVGIG (reference sequence). The CDR3 loop spans 14 amino acids. Trimming took 3 bases from V and 6 from J, leaving 17 bases between them. CDR3 sequence: CAWSGGTAGHGYTF. For the CDR3, the DNA is TGTGCCTGGAGCGGCGGGACGGCGGGGCATGGCTACACCTTC.

The rearrangement uses TRBV7-9 and TRBJ2-7, with 8 bases identical to TRBD1. CDR3 length: 14 amino acids. Trimming at V came to 4 bases and at J to 4 bases, leaving 6 bases not matched to a gene. Germline CDR1 reads SEHNR; CDR2 reads FQNEAQ (reference sequence). CDR3 in DNA: TGTGCCAGCAGCTGGGACCGACAGGGGTACGAGCAGTACTTC. Translating gives CASSWDRQGYEQYF.

This chain uses TRBV6-5 with TRBJ1-5, with no clear D. The CDR3 runs to 15 residues. The germline V gene has CDR1 MNHEY and CDR2 SVGAGI. Between the trimmed V and J ends, which lost 6 bases and 5 bases, there was a span of 17 bases. CDR3 amino acids: CASSHHGTGDQPQHF. CDR3 DNA sequence: TGTGCCAGCAGCCACCATGGTACCGGGGATCAGCCCCAGCATTTT.

The chain is built from TRBV6-4 and TRBJ1-2; 12 bases align to TRBD1. The germline CDR1 and CDR2 sequences are MRHNA and SNTAGT. The V segment lost 5 bases and the J segment 6 bases; nucleotides outside the gene matches: 10. There are 16 residues in the CDR3. The CDR3 DNA is TGTGCCAGCAGTCACGGGGGACAGGGGGCCGTGAATGGCTACACCTTC. Translated, it gives CASSHGGQGAVNGYTF.

The gene calls are TRBV18 and TRBJ2-3, with TRBD1 matching over 7 bases. The trim removed 3 bases at V and 2 bases at J, leaving 8 bases unmatched. Germline assignment: CDR1 KGHSH and CDR2 LQKENI. The length of the CDR3 is 16 residues. CDR3 DNA: TGTGCCAGCTCACCGGGGGAGACAGGGTCCACAGATACGCAGTATTTT. Its translation is CASSPGETGSTDTQYF.

The J gene is TRBJ2-3, the V gene TRBV5-5; D remains ambiguous. Between the trimmed V and J ends, which lost 1 base and 6 bases, there was a span of 3 bases. Germline V lookup: CDR1 SGHKS, CDR2 YYEKEE (reference sequence). The CDR3 runs to 11 residues. The CDR3 region is CASSLLDTQYF. In DNA, the CDR3 is TGTGCCAGCAGCTTGCTGGATACGCAGTATTTT.

The rearrangement joins TRBV2 to TRBJ1-2; 9 bases match TRBD1. In germline, CDR1 is SNHLY, CDR2 FYNNEI. The V segment lost 4 bases and the J segment 6 bases; nucleotides outside the gene matches: 6. The CDR3 spans 14 residues. The CDR3 here is CASSGQGTGNGYTF. CDR3 bases: TGTGCCAGCAGTGGACAGGGGACAGGGAATGGCTACACCTTC.